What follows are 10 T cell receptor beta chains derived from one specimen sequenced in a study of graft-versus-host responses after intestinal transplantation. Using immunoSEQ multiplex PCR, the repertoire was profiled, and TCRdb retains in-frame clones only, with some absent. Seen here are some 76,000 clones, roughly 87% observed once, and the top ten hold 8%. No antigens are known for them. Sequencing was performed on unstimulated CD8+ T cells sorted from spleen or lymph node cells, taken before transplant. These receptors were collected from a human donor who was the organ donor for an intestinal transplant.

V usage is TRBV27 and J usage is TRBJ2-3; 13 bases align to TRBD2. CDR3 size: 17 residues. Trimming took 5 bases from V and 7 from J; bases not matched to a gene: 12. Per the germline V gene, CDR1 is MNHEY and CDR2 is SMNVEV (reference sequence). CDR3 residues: CASSPRRLAGGGYTQYF. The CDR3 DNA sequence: TGTGCCAGCAGTCCCCGGAGACTAGCGGGGGGTGGATATACGCAGTATTTT.

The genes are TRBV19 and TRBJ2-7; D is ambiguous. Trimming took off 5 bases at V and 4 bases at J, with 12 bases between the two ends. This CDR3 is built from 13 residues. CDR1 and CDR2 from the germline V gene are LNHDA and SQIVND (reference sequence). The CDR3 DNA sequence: TGTGCCAGTAGTGAAGACTGGAAATACGAGCAGTACTTC. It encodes CASSEDWKYEQYF.

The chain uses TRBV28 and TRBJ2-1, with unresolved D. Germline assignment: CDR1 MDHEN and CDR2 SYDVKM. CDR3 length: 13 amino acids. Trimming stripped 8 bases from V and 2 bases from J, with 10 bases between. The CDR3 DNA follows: TGTGCCAGCGTCGACGGAGCCTACAATGAGCAGTTCTTC. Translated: CASVDGAYNEQFF.

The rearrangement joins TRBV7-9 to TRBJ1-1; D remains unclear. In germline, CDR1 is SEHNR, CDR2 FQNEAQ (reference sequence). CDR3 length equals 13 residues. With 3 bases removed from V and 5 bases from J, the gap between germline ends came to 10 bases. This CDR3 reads CASSLIWETEAFF. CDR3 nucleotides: TGTGCCAGCAGCTTGATATGGGAAACTGAAGCTTTCTTT. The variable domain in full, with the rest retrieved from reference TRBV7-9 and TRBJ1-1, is DTGVSQNPRHKITKRGQNVTFRCDPISEHNRLYWYRQTLGQGPEFLTYFQNEAQLEKSRLLSDRFSAERPKGSFSTLEIQRTEQGDSAMYLCASSLIWETEAFFGQGTRLTVV.

The CDR3 spells CASSFNLYEQYF. CDR3 sequence (DNA): TGTGCCAGCAGCTTTAACCTTTACGAGCAGTACTTC. This rearrangement joins TRBV7-9 to TRBJ2-7, with D unclear. V was clipped by 3 bases and J by 4 bases, with 7 bases between them. The CDR3 spans 12 residues. CDR1 is SEHNR, CDR2 FQNEAQ, per germline (reference sequence). The whole variable domain, filled in from reference TRBV7-9 and TRBJ2-7, reads DTGVSQNPRHKITKRGQNVTFRCDPISEHNRLYWYRQTLGQGPEFLTYFQNEAQLEKSRLLSDRFSAERPKGSFSTLEIQRTEQGDSAMYLCASSFNLYEQYFGPGTRLTVT.

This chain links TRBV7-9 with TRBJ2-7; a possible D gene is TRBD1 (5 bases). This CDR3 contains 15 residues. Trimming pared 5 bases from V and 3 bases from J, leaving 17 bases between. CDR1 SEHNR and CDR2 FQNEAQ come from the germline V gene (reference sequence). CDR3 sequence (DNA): TGTGCCAGCAGCAGCCCAGGGTCAATCATCTACGAGCAGTACTTC. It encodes CASSSPGSIIYEQYF. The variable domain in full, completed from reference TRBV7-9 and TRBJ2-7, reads DTGVSQNPRHKITKRGQNVTFRCDPISEHNRLYWYRQTLGQGPEFLTYFQNEAQLEKSRLLSDRFSAERPKGSFSTLEIQRTEQGDSAMYLCASSSPGSIIYEQYFGPGTRLTVT.

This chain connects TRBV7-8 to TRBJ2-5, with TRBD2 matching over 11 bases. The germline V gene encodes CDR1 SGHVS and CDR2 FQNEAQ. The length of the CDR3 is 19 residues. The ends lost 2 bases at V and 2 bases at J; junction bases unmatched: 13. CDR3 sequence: CASSLSLLTSGGLQETQYF. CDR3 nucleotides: TGTGCCAGCAGCTTAAGCCTCCTAACTAGCGGGGGACTGCAAGAGACCCAGTACTTC.

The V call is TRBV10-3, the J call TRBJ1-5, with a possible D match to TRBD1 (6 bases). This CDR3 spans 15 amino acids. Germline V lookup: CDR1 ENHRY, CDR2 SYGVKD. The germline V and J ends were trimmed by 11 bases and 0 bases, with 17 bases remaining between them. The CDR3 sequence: CAAGTGLDSNQPQHF. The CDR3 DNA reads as TGTGCCGCCGGTACAGGGTTAGATAGCAATCAGCCCCAGCATTTT.

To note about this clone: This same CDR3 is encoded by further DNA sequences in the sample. CDR3 DNA sequence: TGTGCCAGCAGCTTAGGGACGTACGAGCAGTACTTC. This codes for CASSLGTYEQYF. This chain uses TRBV7-9 with TRBJ2-7; no definite D call. From germline, CDR1 is SEHNR and CDR2 FQNEAQ (reference sequence). Trimming removed 1 base from V and 4 bases from J, with 5 bases in between. The CDR3 runs 12 residues.

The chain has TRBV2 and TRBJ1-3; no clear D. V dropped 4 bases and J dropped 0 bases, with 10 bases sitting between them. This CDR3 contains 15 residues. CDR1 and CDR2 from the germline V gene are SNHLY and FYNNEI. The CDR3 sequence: CASSGLGSSGNTIYF. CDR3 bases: TGTGCCAGCAGTGGGTTAGGCTCCTCTGGAAACACCATATATTTT.